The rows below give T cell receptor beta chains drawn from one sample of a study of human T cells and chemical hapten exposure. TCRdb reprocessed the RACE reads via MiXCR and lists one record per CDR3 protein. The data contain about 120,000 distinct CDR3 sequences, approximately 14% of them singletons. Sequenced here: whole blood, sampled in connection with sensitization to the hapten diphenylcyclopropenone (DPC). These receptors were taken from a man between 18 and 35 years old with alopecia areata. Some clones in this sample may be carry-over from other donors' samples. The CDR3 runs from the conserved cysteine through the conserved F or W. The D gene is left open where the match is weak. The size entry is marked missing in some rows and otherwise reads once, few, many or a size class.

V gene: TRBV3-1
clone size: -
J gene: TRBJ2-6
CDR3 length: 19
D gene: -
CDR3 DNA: TGTGCCAGCAGCCAAGAAACGGTTTCTTACTCCCCTGGGGCCAACGTCCTGACTTTC
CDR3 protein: CASSQETVSYSPGANVLTF

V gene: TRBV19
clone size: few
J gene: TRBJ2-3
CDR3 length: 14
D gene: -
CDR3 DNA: TGTGCCAGTAGTATAGGCCAGAGCACAGATACGCAGTATTTT
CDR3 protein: CASSIGQSTDTQYF

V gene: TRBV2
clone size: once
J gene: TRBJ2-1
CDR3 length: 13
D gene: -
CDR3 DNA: TGTGCCAGCAGTGAAAGGGTGGCCGATGAGCAGTTCTTC
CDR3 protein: CASSERVADEQFF

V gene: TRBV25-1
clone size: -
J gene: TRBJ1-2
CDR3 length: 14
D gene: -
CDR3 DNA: TGTGCCAGCAGTGGGGACGGCCAGCTTTATGGCTACACCTTC
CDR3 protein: CASSGDGQLYGYTF

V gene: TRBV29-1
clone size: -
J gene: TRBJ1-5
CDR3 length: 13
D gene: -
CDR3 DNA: TGCAGCGTTGGCGGTAATAGCAATCAGCCCCAGCATTTT
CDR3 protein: CSVGGNSNQPQHF

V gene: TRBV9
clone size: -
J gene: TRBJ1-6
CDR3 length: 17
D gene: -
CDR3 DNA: TGTGCCAGCAGCGTAGCGGCCGTGAGCTCCTATAATTCACCCCTCCACTTT
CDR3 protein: CASSVAAVSSYNSPLHF

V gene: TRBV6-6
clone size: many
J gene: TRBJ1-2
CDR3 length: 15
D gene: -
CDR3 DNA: TGTGCCAGCAGTTACTGGACGGACAGTAACTATGGCTACACCTTC
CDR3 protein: CASSYWTDSNYGYTF

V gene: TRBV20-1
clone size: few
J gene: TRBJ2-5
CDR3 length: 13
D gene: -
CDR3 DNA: TGCAGTGCTAGAGATTGGGGGCAAGAGACCCAGTACTTC
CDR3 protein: CSARDWGQETQYF

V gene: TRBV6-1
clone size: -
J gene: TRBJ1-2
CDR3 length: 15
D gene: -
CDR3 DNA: TGTGCCAGCAGTGAATCAAGGACAGAGAGCTATGGCTACACCTTC
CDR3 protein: CASSESRTESYGYTF

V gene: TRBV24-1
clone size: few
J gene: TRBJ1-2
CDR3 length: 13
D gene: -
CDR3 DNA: TGTGCCACCAGTGATAAAACCTGGACGGGCTACACCTTC
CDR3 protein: CATSDKTWTGYTF

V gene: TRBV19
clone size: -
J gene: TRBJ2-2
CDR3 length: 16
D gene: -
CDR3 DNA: TGTGCCAGTAGTCCGCCTTGGACAGCTAACACCGGGGAGCTGTTTTTT
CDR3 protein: CASSPPWTANTGELFF

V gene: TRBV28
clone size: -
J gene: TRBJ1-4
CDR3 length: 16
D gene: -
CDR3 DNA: TGTGCCAGCAGTTTCGTTGTTGGGCAGTTTAATGAAAAACTGTTTTTT
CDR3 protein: CASSFVVGQFNEKLFF

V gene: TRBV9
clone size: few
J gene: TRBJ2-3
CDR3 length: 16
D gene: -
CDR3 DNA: TGTGCCAGCAGCGCCCGACAGTATCCGAGCACAGATACGCAGTATTTT
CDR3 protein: CASSARQYPSTDTQYF

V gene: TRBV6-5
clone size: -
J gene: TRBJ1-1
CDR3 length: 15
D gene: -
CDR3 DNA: TGTGCCAGCAGTTACGAAGGGACGGTCAACACTGAAGCTTTCTTT
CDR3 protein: CASSYEGTVNTEAFF

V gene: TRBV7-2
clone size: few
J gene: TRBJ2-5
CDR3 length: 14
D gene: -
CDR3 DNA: TGTGCCAGCAGCTTAGTTAGGGGCAGAGAGACCCAGTACTTC
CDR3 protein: CASSLVRGRETQYF

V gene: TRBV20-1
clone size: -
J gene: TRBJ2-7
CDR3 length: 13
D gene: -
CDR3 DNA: TGCAGTGCTAGAGTGGGACGCTCCTACGAGCAGTACTTC
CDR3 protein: CSARVGRSYEQYF

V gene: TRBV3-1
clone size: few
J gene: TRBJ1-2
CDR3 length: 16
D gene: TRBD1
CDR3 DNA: TGTGCCAGCAGCCAAGATCCCGGGACAGTTTCCTATGGCTACACCTTC
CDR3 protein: CASSQDPGTVSYGYTF

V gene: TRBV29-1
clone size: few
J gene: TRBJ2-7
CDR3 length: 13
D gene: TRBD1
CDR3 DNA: TGCAGCGTTACGGGACAGGATATTTACGAGCAGTACTTC
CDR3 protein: CSVTGQDIYEQYF

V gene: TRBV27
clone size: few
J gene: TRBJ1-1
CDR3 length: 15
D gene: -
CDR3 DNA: TGTGCCAGCAGAGTCGGACAGCTATCGAACACTGAAGCTTTCTTT
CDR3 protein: CASRVGQLSNTEAFF

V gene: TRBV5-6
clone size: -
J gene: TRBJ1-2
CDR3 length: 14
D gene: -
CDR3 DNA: TGTGCCAGCAGCTTTGAGGACAGAGACTATGGCTACACCTTC
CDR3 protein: CASSFEDRDYGYTF

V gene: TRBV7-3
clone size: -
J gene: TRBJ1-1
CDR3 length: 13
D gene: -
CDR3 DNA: TGTGCCAGCAGCTCGTCAGGGGAGACTGAAGCTTTCTTT
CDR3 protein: CASSSSGETEAFF

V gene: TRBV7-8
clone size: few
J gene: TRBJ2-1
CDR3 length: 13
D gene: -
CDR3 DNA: TGTGCCAGCAGCTCAGTACTGGGCAATGAGCAGTTCTTC
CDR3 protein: CASSSVLGNEQFF

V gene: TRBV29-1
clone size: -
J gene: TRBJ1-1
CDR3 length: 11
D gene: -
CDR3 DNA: TGCAGCGTCCACGGCGGTTGGGAAGCTTTCTTT
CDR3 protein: CSVHGGWEAFF

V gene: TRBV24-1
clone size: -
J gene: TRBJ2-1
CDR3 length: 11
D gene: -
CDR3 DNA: TGTGCCACCAGTTCCTTCGGTGAGCAGTTCTTC
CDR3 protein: CATSSFGEQFF

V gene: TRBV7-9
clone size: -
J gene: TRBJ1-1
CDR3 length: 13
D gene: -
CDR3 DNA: TGTGCCAGCAGCTTAAAGGGACGGGATGAAGCTTTCTTT
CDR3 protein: CASSLKGRDEAFF

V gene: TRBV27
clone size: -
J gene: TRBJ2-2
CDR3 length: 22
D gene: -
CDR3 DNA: TGTGCCAGCAGTTTCCTATACGTACAGAGCCTATATTATACGCCGAACACCGGGGAGCTGTTTTTT
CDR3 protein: CASSFLYVQSLYYTPNTGELFF

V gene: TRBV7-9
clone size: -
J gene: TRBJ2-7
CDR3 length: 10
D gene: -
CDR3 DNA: TGTGCCAGTCCGGTCCTGGGGCAGTACTTC
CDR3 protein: CASPVLGQYF

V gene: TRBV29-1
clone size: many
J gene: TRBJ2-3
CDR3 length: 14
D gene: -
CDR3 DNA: TGCAGCGTTCGCCAAGGGGTTCTCACAGATACGCAGTATTTT
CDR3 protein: CSVRQGVLTDTQYF

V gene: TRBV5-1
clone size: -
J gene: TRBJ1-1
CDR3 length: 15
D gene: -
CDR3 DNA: TGCGCCAGCAGCTTGGAGCGGGGACGGAACACTGAAGCTTTCTTT
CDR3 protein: CASSLERGRNTEAFF

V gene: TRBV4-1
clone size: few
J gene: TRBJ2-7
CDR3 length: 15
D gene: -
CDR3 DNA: TGCGCCAGCAGCCAAGTTCAACGCTTATCAAACGAGCAGTACTTC
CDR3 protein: CASSQVQRLSNEQYF

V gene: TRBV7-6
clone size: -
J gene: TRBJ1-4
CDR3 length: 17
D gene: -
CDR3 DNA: TGTGCCAGCAGCTTAGCCCTGGGACCCGCAACTAATGAAAAACTGTTTTTT
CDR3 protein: CASSLALGPATNEKLFF

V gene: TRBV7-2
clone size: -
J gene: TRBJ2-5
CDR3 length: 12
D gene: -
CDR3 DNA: TGTGCCAGCAGCTTTGGACAAGAGACCCAGTACTTC
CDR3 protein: CASSFGQETQYF

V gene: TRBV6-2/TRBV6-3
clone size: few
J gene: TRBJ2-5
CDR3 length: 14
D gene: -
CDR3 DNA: TGTGCCAGCAGAGACGGACCGCCCCGGGAGACCCAGTACTTC
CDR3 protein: CASRDGPPRETQYF

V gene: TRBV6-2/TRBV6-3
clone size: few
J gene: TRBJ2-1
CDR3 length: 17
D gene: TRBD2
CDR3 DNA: TGTGCCAGCACCCCCCTTTGGAGCGGGGGAGCTTACAATGAGCAGTTCTTC
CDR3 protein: CASTPLWSGGAYNEQFF

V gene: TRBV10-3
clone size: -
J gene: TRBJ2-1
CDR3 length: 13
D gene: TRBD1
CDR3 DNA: TGTGCCAGTTGGACAGGGGACATTTCTGAGCAGTTCTTC
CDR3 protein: CASWTGDISEQFF

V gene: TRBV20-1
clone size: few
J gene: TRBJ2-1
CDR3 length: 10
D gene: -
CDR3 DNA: TGCAGTGCTAGCAGGGGTGAGCAGTTCTTC
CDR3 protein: CSASRGEQFF

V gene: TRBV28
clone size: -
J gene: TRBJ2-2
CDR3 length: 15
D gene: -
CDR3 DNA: TGTGCCAGCAGTTCCGGGGACAAACTAAGCGGGGAGCTGTTTTTT
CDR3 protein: CASSSGDKLSGELFF

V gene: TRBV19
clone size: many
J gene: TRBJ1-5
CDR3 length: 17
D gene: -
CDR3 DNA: TGTGCCAGTAGTCCGACTTCGGTGGGGGAAAGGCGGCAGCCCCAGCATTTT
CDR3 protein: CASSPTSVGERRQPQHF

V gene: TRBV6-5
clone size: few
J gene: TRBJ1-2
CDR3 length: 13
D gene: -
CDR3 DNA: TGTGCCAGCAGTCGGGACGGGGACTATGGCTACACCTTC
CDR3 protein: CASSRDGDYGYTF

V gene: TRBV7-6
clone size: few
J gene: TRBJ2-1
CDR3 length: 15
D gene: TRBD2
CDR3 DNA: TGTGCCAGCAGCTATGCTAGCGGGGGGGACAATGAGCAGTTCTTC
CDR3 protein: CASSYASGGDNEQFF

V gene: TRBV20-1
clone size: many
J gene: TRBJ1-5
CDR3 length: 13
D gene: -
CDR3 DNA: TGCAGTGCTAGAAGACATGGCAATCAGCCCCAGCATTTT
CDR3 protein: CSARRHGNQPQHF

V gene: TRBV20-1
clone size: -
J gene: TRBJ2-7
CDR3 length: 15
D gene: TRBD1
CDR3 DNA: TGCAGTGCCGCTAAAACCGGGACAGGGGCTTGGCGGCAGTACTTC
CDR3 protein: CSAAKTGTGAWRQYF

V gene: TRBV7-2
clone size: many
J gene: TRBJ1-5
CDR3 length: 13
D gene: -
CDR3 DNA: TGTGCCAGCAGTTCCGCGGGAAATCAGCCCCAGCATTTT
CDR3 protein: CASSSAGNQPQHF

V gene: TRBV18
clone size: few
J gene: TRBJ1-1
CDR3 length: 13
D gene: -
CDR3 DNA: TGTGCCAGCCTCAATACAGGTAACACTGAAGCTTTCTTT
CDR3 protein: CASLNTGNTEAFF

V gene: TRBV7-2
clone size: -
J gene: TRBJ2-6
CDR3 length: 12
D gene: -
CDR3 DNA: TGTGCCAGCAGCCCACCGGCCAACGTCCTGACTTTC
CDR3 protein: CASSPPANVLTF

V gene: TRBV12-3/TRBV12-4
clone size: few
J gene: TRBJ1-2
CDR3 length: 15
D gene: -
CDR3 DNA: TGTGCCAGCAGTTTTAACCGGGACACCCGACGAGGCTACACCTTC
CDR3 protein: CASSFNRDTRRGYTF

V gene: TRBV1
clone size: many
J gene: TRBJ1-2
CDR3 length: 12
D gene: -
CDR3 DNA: TGCACCGGCTCGGGCGAGGAATATGGCTACACCTTC
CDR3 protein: CTGSGEEYGYTF

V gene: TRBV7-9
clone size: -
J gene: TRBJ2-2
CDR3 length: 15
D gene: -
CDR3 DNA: TGTGCCAGCAGCTCGGACGCAGGGAGGACCGGGGAGCTGTTTTTT
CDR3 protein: CASSSDAGRTGELFF

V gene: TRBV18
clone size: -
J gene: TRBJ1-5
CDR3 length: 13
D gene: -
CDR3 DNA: TGTGCCAGCTCCCTCGGAGGTTCCCAGCCCCAGCATTTT
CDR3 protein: CASSLGGSQPQHF

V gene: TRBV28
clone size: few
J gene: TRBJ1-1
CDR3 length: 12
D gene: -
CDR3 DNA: TGTGCCAGCGGCGAAACTAACACTGAAGCTTTCTTT
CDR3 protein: CASGETNTEAFF